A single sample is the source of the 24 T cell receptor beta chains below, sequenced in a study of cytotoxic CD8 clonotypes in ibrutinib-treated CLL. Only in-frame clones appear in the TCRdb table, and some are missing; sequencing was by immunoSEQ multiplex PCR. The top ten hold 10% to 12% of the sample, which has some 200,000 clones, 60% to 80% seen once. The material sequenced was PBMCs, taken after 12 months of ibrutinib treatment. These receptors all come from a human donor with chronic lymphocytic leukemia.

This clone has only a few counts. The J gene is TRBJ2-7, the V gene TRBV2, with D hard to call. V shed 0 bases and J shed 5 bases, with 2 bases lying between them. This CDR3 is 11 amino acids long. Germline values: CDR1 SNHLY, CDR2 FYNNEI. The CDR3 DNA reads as TGTGCCAGCAGTGAAGCCGACGAGCAGTACTTC. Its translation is CASSEADEQYF.

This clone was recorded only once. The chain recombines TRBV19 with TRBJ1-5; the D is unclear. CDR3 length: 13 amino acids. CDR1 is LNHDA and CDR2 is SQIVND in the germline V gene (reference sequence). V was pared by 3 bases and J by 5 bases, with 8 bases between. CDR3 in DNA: TGTGCCAGTAGTATGGCTGGGTATCAGCCCCAGCATTTT. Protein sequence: CASSMAGYQPQHF.

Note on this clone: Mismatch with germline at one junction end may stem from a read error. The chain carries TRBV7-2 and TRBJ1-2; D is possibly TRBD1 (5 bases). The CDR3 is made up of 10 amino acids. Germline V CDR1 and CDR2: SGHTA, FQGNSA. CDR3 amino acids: CASSLEGVYF. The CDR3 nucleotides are TGTGCCAGCAGCCTCGAAGGGGTGTACTTC.

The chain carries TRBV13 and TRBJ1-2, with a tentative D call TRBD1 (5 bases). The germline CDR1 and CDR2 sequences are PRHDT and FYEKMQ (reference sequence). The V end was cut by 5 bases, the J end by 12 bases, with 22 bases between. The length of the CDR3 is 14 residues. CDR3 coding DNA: TGTGCCAGCAGCACCTCTCTAGGGACGGCCGGGGACACCTTC. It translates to CASSTSLGTAGDTF.

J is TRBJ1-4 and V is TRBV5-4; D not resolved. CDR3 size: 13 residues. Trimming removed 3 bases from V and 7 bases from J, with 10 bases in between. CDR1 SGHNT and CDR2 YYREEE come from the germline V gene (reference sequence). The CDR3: CASSSGEGEKLFF. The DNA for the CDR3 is TGTGCCAGCAGCTCTGGGGAGGGTGAAAAACTGTTTTTT. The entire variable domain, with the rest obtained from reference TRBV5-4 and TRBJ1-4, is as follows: ETGVTQSPTHLIKTRGQQVTLRCSSQSGHNTVSWYQQALGQGPQFIFQYYREEENGRGNFPPRFSGLQFPNYSSELNVNALELDDSALYLCASSSGEGEKLFFGSGTQLSVL.

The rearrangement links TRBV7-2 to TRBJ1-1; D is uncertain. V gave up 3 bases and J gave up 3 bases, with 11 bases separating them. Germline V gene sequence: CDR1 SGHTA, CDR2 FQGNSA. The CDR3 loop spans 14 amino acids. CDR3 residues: CASSFVHRDTEAFF. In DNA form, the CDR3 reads TGTGCCAGCAGCTTTGTACATCGGGACACTGAAGCTTTCTTT.

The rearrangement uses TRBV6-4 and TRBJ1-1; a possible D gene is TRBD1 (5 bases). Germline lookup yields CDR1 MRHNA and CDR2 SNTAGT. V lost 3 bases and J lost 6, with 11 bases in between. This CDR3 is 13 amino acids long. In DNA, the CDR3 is TGTGCCAGCAGTGAGTCATGGGGGGCTGAAGCTTTCTTT. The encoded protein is CASSESWGAEAFF.

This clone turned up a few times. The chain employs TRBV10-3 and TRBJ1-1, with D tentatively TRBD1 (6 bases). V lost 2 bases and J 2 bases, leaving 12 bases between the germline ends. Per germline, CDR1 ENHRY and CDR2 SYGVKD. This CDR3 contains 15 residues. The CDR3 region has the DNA TGTGCCATCAGTGAGGTTACAGGGATTAACACTGAAGCTTTCTTT. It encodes CAISEVTGINTEAFF.

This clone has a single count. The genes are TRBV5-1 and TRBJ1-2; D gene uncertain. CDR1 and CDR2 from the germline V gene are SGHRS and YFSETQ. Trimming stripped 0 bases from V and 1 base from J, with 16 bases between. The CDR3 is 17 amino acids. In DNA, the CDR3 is TGCGCCAGCAGCTTGGAAAGCGTCATTGGGGTTAACTATGGCTACACCTTC. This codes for CASSLESVIGVNYGYTF. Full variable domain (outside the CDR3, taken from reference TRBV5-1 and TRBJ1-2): KAGVTQTPRYLIKTRGQQVTLSCSPISGHRSVSWYQQTPGQGLQFLFEYFSETQRNKGNFPGRFSGRQFSNSRSEMNVSTLELGDSALYLCASSLESVIGVNYGYTFGSGTRLTVV.

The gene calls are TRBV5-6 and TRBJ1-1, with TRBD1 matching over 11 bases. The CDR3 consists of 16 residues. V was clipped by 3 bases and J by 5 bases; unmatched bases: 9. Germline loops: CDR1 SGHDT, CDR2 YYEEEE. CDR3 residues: CASSSAPGQGVTEAFF. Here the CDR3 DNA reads TGTGCCAGCAGCTCAGCACCGGGACAGGGGGTTACTGAAGCTTTCTTT.

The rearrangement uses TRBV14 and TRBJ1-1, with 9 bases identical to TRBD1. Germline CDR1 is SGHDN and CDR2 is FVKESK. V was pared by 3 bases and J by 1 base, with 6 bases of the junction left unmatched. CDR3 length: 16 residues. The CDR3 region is CASSHGQGPSNTEAFF. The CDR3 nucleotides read TGTGCCAGCAGCCATGGACAGGGGCCGTCGAACACTGAAGCTTTCTTT.

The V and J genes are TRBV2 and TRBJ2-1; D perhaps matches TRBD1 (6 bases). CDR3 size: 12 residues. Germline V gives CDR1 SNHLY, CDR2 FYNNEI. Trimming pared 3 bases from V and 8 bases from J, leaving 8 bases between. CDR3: CASSDQGYEQFF. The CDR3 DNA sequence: TGTGCCAGCAGTGATCAGGGGTATGAGCAGTTCTTC.

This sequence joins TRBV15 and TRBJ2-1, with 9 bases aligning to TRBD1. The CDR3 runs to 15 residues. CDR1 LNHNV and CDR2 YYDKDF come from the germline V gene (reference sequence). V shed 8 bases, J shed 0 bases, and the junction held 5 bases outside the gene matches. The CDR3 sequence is CATGWGQGSYNEQFF. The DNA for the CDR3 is TGTGCCACCGGTTGGGGACAGGGCTCCTACAATGAGCAGTTCTTC. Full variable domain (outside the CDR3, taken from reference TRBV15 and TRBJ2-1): DAMVIQNPRYQVTQFGKPVTLSCSQTLNHNVMYWYQQKSSQAPKLLFHYYDKDFNNEADTPDNFQSRRPNTSFCFLDIRSPGLGDTAMYLCATGWGQGSYNEQFFGPGTRLTVL.

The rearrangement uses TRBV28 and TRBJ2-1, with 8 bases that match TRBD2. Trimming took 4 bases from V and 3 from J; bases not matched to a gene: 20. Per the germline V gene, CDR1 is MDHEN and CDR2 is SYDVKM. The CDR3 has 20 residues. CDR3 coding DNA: TGTGCCAGCAGTTCCAAAGAGGGTTTAGCGGGAAAAACTTTCTACAATGAGCAGTTCTTC. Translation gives CASSSKEGLAGKTFYNEQFF.

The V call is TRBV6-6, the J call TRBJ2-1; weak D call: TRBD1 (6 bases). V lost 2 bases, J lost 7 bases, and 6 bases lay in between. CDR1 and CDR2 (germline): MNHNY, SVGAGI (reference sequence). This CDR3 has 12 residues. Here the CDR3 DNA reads TGTGCCAGCAGTTACCAGGGGAATGAGCAGTTCTTC. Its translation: CASSYQGNEQFF.

Here the CDR3 DNA reads TGCGCCAGCAGCCCACTCGGGCTAGCGGGGGGCGCTAGCACAGATACGCAGTATTTT. Translated, it gives CASSPLGLAGGASTDTQYF. The V call is TRBV5-1, the J call TRBJ2-3; TRBD2 matches at 11 bases. The CDR3 is 19 amino acids. Germline V CDR1 and CDR2: SGHRS, YFSETQ. J gave up 0 bases and V 4 bases, and 13 bases lay outside the gene matches.

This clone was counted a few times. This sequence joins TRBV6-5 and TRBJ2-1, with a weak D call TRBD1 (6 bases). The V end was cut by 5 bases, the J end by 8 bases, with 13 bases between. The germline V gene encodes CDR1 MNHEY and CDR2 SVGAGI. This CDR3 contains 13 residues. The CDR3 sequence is CASSPGTWDEQFF. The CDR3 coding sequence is TGTGCCAGCAGTCCCGGGACATGGGATGAGCAGTTCTTC.

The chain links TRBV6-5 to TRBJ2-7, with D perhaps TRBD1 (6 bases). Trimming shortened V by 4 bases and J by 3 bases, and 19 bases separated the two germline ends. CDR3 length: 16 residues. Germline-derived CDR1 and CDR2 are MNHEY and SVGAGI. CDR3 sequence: CASSSTGIPYLYEQYF. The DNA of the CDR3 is TGTGCCAGCAGTTCTACAGGGATTCCCTACCTCTACGAGCAGTACTTC.

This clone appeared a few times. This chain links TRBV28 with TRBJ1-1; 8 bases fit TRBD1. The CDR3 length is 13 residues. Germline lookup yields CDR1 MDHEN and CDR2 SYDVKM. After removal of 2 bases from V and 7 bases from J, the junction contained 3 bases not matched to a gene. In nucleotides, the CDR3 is TGTGCCAGCAGTTTACTACAGGGGGTTGAAGCTTTCTTT. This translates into CASSLLQGVEAFF.

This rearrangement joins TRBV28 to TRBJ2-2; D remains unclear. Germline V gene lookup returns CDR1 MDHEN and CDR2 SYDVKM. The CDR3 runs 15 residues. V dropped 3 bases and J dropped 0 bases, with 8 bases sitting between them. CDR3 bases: TGTGCCAGCAGTTTGTGGGCGGCGAACACCGGGGAGCTGTTTTTT. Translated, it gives CASSLWAANTGELFF.

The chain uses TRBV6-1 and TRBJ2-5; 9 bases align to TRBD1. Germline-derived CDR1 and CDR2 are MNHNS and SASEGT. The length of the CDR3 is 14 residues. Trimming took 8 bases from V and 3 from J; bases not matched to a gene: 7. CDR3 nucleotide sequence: TGTGCCAGCCTGACTGGGACAGGGAAAGAGACCCAGTACTTC. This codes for CASLTGTGKETQYF.

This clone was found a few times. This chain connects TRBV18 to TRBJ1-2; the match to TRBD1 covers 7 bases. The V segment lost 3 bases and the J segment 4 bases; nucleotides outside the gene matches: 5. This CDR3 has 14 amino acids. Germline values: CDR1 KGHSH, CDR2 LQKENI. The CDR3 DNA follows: TGTGCCAGCTCACCGGGACAGACACTCTATGGCTACACCTTC. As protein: CASSPGQTLYGYTF.

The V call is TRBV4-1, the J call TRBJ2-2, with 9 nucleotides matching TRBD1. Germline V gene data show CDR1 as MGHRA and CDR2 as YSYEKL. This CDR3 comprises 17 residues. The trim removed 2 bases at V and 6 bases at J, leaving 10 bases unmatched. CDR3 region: CASSQSTGTGRAGELFF. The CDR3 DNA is TGCGCCAGCAGCCAATCTACCGGGACAGGGAGGGCCGGGGAGCTGTTTTTT.

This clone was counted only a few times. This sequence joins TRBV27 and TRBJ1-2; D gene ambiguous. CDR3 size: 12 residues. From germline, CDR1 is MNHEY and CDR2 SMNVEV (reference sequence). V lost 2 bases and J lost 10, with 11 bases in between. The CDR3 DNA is TGTGCCAGCAGTTTAGAGCGGAAGGTCTACACCTTC. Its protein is CASSLERKVYTF.